This T cell receptor beta chain stems from a study of cytomegalovirus exposure and HLA in healthy donors. Background on the study: Within an early data release were 80 million to 90 million unique TCRs drawn from HLA-typed donors. Broader study findings: Prior analysis indicated that the majority of TCR beta V segments exhibited productivity approximately 90% or approximately 30% of the time. Solely CMV serostatus was available to characterize immune exposure. Relative to the approximately 670-donor mean, N-insertions were reportedly fewer in an Asian-associated ancestry cluster in a later analysis.

Note on this clone: The antigen is unknown.

The germline CDR1 and CDR2 sequences are SGHAT and FQNNGV. The CDR3 is 14 residues long. V lost 7 bases and J lost 3; bases outside the gene matches: 1. 13 Jbeta primers and 60 Vbeta primers were used for the PCR. Some clones are missing from TCRdb's copy, which holds only in-frame ones; the method was immunoSEQ multiplex PCR. The data show 85,000 to 100,000 clones, about 80% seen once. The gene calls are TRBV11-2 and TRBJ2-5; the match to TRBD2 covers 14 bases. The source material was PBMCs. This sequence was found in a woman aged 55 to 70 in good health and CMV-seronegative. The CDR3 nucleotides read TGTGCCAGCATGGGACTAGCGGGGGAAGAGACCCAGTACTTC. This encodes CASMGLAGEETQYF.